This record concerns one TCR beta chain sequence. This CDR3 comprises 15 residues. In germline, CDR1 is SGHVS, CDR2 FQNEAQ. Using a J-beta primer mix together with a sample-barcoded 5' primer, a second PCR was run for roughly 6 to 12 cycles. One entry per CDR3 protein results from TCRdb running MiXCR on the 5' RACE reads. This table has 760,000 or so distinct CDR3 sequences, 20% to 25% appearing once. This sample was taken from a study of blood T cells in healthy people across ages. This sample was also put to use in a study of T cells of mothers and their children. That source reports: Per child, 2.5 million to 3.5 million TCR beta CDR3 reads were obtained, against over 10 million per mother.

The clonotype comes from a boy younger than 18 in good health. The chain employs TRBV7-8 and TRBJ2-5, with D perhaps TRBD1 or TRBD2 (5 bases each). With the DNA end fitting TRBJ2-7 better, the J assignment may be wrong. The material sequenced was blood. CDR3 DNA sequence: TGTGCCAGCAGCCAACACCAGGGACCCTCCTACGAGCAGTACTTC. Protein: CASSQHQGPSYEQYF.